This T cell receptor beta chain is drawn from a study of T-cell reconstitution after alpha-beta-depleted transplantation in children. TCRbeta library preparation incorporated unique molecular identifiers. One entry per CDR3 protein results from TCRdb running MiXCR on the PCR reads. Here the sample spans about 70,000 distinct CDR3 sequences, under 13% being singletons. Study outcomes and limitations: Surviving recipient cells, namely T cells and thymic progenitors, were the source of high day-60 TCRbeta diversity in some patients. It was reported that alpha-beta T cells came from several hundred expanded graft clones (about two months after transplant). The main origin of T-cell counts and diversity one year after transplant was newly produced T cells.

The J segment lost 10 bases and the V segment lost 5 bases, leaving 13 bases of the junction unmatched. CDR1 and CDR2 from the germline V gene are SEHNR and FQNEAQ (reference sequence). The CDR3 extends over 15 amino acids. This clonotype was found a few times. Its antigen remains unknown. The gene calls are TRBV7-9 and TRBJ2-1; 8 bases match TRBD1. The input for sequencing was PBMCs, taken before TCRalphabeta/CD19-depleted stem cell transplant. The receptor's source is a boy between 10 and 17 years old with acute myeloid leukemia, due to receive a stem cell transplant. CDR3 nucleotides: TGTGCCAGCAGCCCAGGACAGGGTGTGAATGGGGAGCAGTTCTTC. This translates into CASSPGQGVNGEQFF.